This T cell receptor beta chain came from a study of blood T cells in healthy people across ages. Study-wide findings and caveats: The unknown donor CMV status may have confounded expanded clonotype changes. Because sorting was not performed, PBMCs prevented conclusive naive versus antigen-experienced comparison.

Primed by a sample-barcoded 5' primer and a J-beta primer mix, a second PCR proceeded for roughly 6 to 12 cycles. Using its own MiXCR run on the 5' RACE reads, TCRdb lists one record per CDR3 protein. The sample has about 670,000 distinct CDR3 sequences, roughly half seen once. This clonotype was counted a few times. Its antigen is still unknown. The CDR3 consists of 12 residues. Trimming removed 6 bases from V and 4 bases from J; junction bases left unmatched: 4. Looked up from germline, CDR1 is SQVTM and CDR2 is ANQGSEA. This chain links TRBV29-1 with TRBJ1-1; the match to TRBD1 covers 8 bases. The source of this sequence is an elderly woman in good health. The sample taken for sequencing was blood. The CDR3 nucleotides read TGCAGCGTCCTCCAGGGGGCCACTGAAGCTTTCTTT. Amino acids: CSVLQGATEAFF.